This TCR beta chain was sequenced for a study of blood T cell repertoires in COVID-19 (TCRdb year 2020). Regarding the study in general: Collaborator samples came from the United States, Italy and Spain and covered acute and convalescent phases of COVID-19. The prospective study material was composed of cDNA or gDNA derived from T cells, B-cell-depleted T cells, or PBMCs. The sample metadata nearly always contained a de-identified subject ID, COVID-19 status, age in years and sex. Samples were obtained from the ongoing ImmuneRACE study (first 160 participants) and from some 1,300 subjects provided by 6 global collaborators. Where HLA class I and class II types were available, the types were taken from metadata supplied by the sample provider, not from assay-based typing. The repertoires were released in a freely available public database meant as a resource for research on the immune response to SARS-CoV-2. Subjects who had been exposed to COVID-19, were actively infected with it, or had recovered from it provided the deeply sampled blood TCRbeta repertoires that made up the dataset. Study-wide conclusions, independent of this receptor: The amount of clinical and demographic metadata varied by source and participant and was provided uncurated.

The collaborating institutions used their own protocols to collect whole blood in K2EDTA tubes. For TCRbeta analysis, collaborators shipped samples in one of three forms: frozen whole blood, isolated PBMCs, or DNA extracted from either of those sample types. V sheds 2 bases and J sheds 4 bases, leaving 6 bases between their ends. From the cysteine up to the phenylalanine, the CDR3 has a length of 13 residues. The read is trimmed to its CDR3 DNA, 39 bases read in frame from base 1. Based on the germline V gene (reference sequence), the CDR1 and CDR2 sequences are MNHEY and SMNVEV. The immunoSEQ Assay, a bias-controlled multiplex PCR, was used to amplify TCRbeta CDR3 regions from genomic DNA. Concerning the study's data processing: The number of nucleated cells in each sample was estimated from the amplification of reference gene primers within the assay. Sequence reads were collapsed and filtered to measure the absolute abundance of every unique TCRbeta CDR3 rearrangement. Productive Simpson clonality was computed per sample as the square root of Simpson's diversity index over productive rearrangements. The table was pulled from immuneACCESS by TCRdb, which kept in-frame rearrangements only. Such tables lose some clones; where checked, under half of the loss comes from unresolved V genes, and the rest has no known cause. V and J calls and clone size come straight from that table; D and trimming were deduced from the DNA. Here the sample has hundreds of thousands of clones; about nine tenths occur a single time. Clones ranked in the top ten supply about 1.5% of the sample.

A single count supports this clone. Its binding antigen is unknown. No per-base quality is available; no much larger clone lies one base away. Sequenced: peripheral blood. The TCR was taken from a young woman with active or convalescent COVID-19. This chain joins TRBV27 to TRBJ2-1; possibly the D gene is TRBD1, per 6 matching bases. In nucleotides, the sequence is TGTGCCAGCAGTTTAACAGGGTACAATGAGCAGTTCTTC. This translates into CASSLTGYNEQFF.